This TCR beta chain derives from a study of tumor-infiltrating lymphocytes in primary liver carcinoma (dated by TCRdb to about 2017). Context from the whole study: Five patients with histopathologically diagnosed primary liver carcinoma underwent surgical resection in China between late 2015 and March 2016. The five patients, three men and two women aged 30 to 69 years, had hepatocellular carcinoma (four) or combined HCC and intrahepatic cholangiocarcinoma (one). Tumors of the five patients were stage T1-T3 N0M0 with maximum diameters of about 4.2 to 11 cm. Each sample produced about 3.5 to 8 million productive TCRbeta reads, and read depth showed no significant difference between tissue types. For each liver tumor, the study sampled five regions along with adjacent normal tissue and blood, and applied TCRbeta repertoire sequencing, expression microarrays and whole-exome sequencing. A total of 35 or so specimens from 5 patients underwent TCRbeta repertoire sequencing, comprising some 25 tumor regions, 5 adjacent noncancerous liver tissues and 5 peripheral blood samples. Technical replicate repertoires showed high reproducibility, with mean shared-clone rates roughly 0.89 and correlation coefficients above 0.95.

Concerning this clonotype itself: This receptor's antigen is unknown. One base away there is no much larger clone; base qualities are not given.

Starting from approximately 500 ng total RNA, TCRbeta-specific cDNA was produced by reverse transcription with a constant-region primer and ProtoScript II reverse transcriptase. TCRbeta libraries were built with three nested multiplex PCR rounds, a slightly modified ARM-PCR procedure. Sample barcodes and Illumina adapters were added in a final 25-cycle PCR using Deep VentR polymerase. Before sequencing, amplicons of 200-500 bp were purified from gel using a QIAquick gel extraction kit. An Illumina HiSeq 2500 was used to sequence the TCRbeta amplicons, generating 250-bp paired-end reads. Regarding the original processing steps: Quality trimming of reads was performed with Trimmomatic v0.33, and paired reads were merged with FLASH v1.2.11 so that full CDR3 sequences could be recovered. V, D and J germline segments were assigned to the rearranged TCRbeta sequences using MiGEC v1.2.1b. Clonotype statistics and Shannon-Wiener diversity indices were computed with VDJtools v1.0.0. To cut down on sampling bias, every analysis after diversity analysis relied on just the 250 most abundant clonotypes from each sample. The raw public reads went through TCRdb reprocessing: fastp at Q25, MiXCR clone calling, in-frame beta chains kept. CDR3 protein sequences are deduplicated, and each keeps its most common genes and DNA. The V and J calls shown here were made by TCRdb, not taken from the authors' results. The sample table shows some 200,000 distinct CDR3 sequences, and about 61% are seen once. 6% to 8.5% of the sample belongs to the ten largest clones.

RNA from unsorted whole blood was extracted with TRIzol reagent, and germline DNA was obtained with the DNeasy Blood & Tissue kit. Patients had chronic HBV infection and were treatment-naive at sampling. Before surgery, about 4 milliliters of peripheral blood were collected into K2EDTA tubes. What the study reported, not specific to this receptor: Only a few patients were included in the study, and the authors note that the findings should be validated in a larger study. Only the TCR beta chain was sequenced, which likely underestimates true repertoire diversity because unpaired alpha chains were not captured. Consistent with antigen-driven expansion, pairs of tumor regions showed higher repertoire overlap (mean about 36%) than either tumor-adjacent pairs (around 17%) or tumor-blood pairs (roughly 14%). Bulk unsorted samples precluded comparing CD4+ and CD8+ T cell repertoires. The top 250 clones accounted for a significantly greater share of the repertoire in tumors than in blood (p = 0.039).

The sample consisted of peripheral blood. This receptor was obtained from a woman aged 55-75 years with primary liver carcinoma and hepatitis B virus infection.

The CDR3 is CASSLMDESSYNSPLHF. The DNA sequence reads TGTGCCAGCAGTTTAATGGACGAGAGCTCCTATAATTCACCCCTCCACTTT. The receptor chain draws on TRBV28 and TRBJ1-6; the D gene lacks a confident call. The CDR1 and CDR2 encoded by the germline V gene are MDHEN and SYDVKM. The V end loses 2 bases and the J end loses 0 bases, and a stretch of 11 bases separates them. The CDR3 measures 17 amino acids from cysteine to phenylalanine. Here the CDR3 DNA is all that survives: 51 bases in frame from base 1.